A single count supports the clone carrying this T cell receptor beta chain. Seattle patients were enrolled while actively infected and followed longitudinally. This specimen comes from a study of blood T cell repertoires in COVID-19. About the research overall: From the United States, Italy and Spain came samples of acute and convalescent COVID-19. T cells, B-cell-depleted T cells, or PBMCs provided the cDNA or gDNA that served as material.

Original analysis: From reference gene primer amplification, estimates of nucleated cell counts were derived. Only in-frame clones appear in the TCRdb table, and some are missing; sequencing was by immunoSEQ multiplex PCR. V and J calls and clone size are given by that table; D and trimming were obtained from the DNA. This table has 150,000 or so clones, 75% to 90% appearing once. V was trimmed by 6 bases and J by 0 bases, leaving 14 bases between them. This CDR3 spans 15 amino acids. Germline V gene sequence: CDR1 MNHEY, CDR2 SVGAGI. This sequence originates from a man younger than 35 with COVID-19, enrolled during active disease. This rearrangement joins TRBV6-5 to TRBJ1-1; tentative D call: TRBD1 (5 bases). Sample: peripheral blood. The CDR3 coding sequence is TGTGCCAGCAGGCGGGAGCAGGGTATGAACACTGAAGCTTTCTTT. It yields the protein CASRREQGMNTEAFF.